This T cell receptor (beta chain) derives from a study of blood T cell repertoires in COVID-19. For the study at large: From the United States, Italy and Spain came samples of acute and convalescent COVID-19.

Generated by immunoSEQ multiplex PCR, the TCRdb table keeps only in-frame clones and is missing some. Here the sample spans 110,000 to 150,000 clones, around 90% being singletons. The V and J ends lost 3 bases and 8 bases respectively, with 16 bases between them. The CDR3 length is 15 residues. Per germline, CDR1 SEHNR and CDR2 FQNEAQ (reference sequence). This sequence originates from a human donor in a cohort sampled during active COVID-19. Sequencing used peripheral blood. This rearrangement joins TRBV7-9 to TRBJ1-4; D gene ambiguous. For the CDR3, the DNA is TGTGCCAGCAGCTTGAACGGGCAGAGAGGGGAAAAACTGTTTTTT. Its translation is CASSLNGQRGEKLFF.